Listed below are T cell receptor beta chains from one sample, sequenced in a study of cytotoxic CD8 clonotypes in ibrutinib-treated CLL. Profiling relied on immunoSEQ multiplex PCR, and the TCRdb table lists in-frame clones only, not all of them. The sample holds about 120,000 clones, about 53% seen once. Sequenced material: PBMCs, taken after 24 months of ibrutinib treatment. The receptors were sampled from a human donor with chronic lymphocytic leukemia. The CDR3 runs from the conserved cysteine through the conserved F or W. The D gene is left open where the match is weak. Clone size appears in some rows only: once, few, many, or a class for an expanded clone.

D gene	V gene	clone size	J gene	CDR3 DNA	CDR3 protein
-	TRBV27	-	TRBJ1-6	TGTGCCAGCAGACTTCTAAGCTCCTATAATTCACCCCTCCACTTT	CASRLLSSYNSPLHF
TRBD1	TRBV2	-	TRBJ2-1	TGTGCCAGCAGTGAGGGACAGGGGGACAATGAGCAGTTCTTC	CASSEGQGDNEQFF
-	TRBV19	-	TRBJ1-5	TGTGCCAGTAGCCCAAGAACAGTTAGCAATCAGCCCCAGCATTTT	CASSPRTVSNQPQHF
-	TRBV5-1	-	TRBJ2-7	TGCGCCAGCAGCTTGGCAGGGACAAAGTACGAGCAGTACTTC	CASSLAGTKYEQYF
-	TRBV28	-	TRBJ2-1	TGTGCCACTATACAGCGTTCCTACAATGAGCAGTTCTTC	CATIQRSYNEQFF
-	TRBV6-5	few	TRBJ1-2	TGTGCCAGCAGAGACCCGACCATCCTCTATGGCTACACCTTC	CASRDPTILYGYTF
TRBD1	TRBV5-1	-	TRBJ2-1	TGCGCCAGCAGCTTGATCCCGGGACAGGGGTACAATGAGCAGTTCTTC	CASSLIPGQGYNEQFF
-	TRBV6-1	-	TRBJ2-7	TGTGCCAGCAGGGTAGGGGCCGCCTACGAGCAGTACTTC	CASRVGAAYEQYF
-	TRBV2	few	TRBJ1-1	TGTGCCAGCAGGCTTGTAATGTCGAATGAAGCTTTCTTT	CASRLVMSNEAFF
TRBD2	TRBV7-3	few	TRBJ2-7	TGTGCCAGCAGCCGGGAGGGGCAAGGGGGCTACGAGCAGTACTTC	CASSREGQGGYEQYF
-	TRBV28	few	TRBJ2-3	TGTGCCAGCAGTAAGGCTAGCGGCACAGATACGCAGTATTTT	CASSKASGTDTQYF
TRBD2	TRBV5-8	-	TRBJ2-1	TGTGCCAGCAGCAGGAGCGGGGGGGCCTACAATGAGCAGTTCTTC	CASSRSGGAYNEQFF
-	TRBV7-9	-	TRBJ2-6	TGTGCCAGCAGCTTAGATCCCGTCAGGTTAGATTCTGGGGCCAACGTCCTGACTTTC	CASSLDPVRLDSGANVLTF
-	TRBV30	few	TRBJ1-3	TGTGCCTGGACCACGGGAAAGAGCCCCTCTGGAAACACCATATATTTT	CAWTTGKSPSGNTIYF
-	TRBV7-3	few	TRBJ2-3	TGTGCCAGCAGAGAATCAGGGTCAGATACGCAGTATTTT	CASRESGSDTQYF
TRBD1	TRBV2	few	TRBJ1-2	TGTGCCAGCAGTGAAATTGGAGGGGGCTCGGGCTACACCTTC	CASSEIGGGSGYTF
-	TRBV29-1	-	TRBJ1-1	TGCAGCGTTGAAGGGCAGTCCCGCCCCATGAACACTGAAGCTTTCTTT	CSVEGQSRPMNTEAFF